This T cell receptor beta chain was sequenced during a study of T cells in Graves' hyperthyroidism and ophthalmopathy. The CDR3 is 14 amino acids. Trimming pared 6 bases from V and 3 bases from J, leaving 12 bases between. Study conclusions and caveats: The majority of expanded thyroid clonotypes above 0.001 also appeared in blood. A model using 13 V-J features told ophthalmopathy apart from stable hyperthyroidism.

Amplification of TCR beta CDR3 regions was performed using RNA transcripts as template. The HTBI primer set was used in a first-round RT-PCR of the TCR CDR3. One entry per CDR3 protein results from TCRdb running MiXCR on the multiplex PCR reads. The sample lists about 500,000 distinct CDR3 sequences; roughly a sixth were seen once. Regarding this clonotype: As yet, its antigen is unknown.

Diagnosis of hyperthyroidism was new in patients aged 18 to 65, and its duration was under 2 months. Diagnosis relied on clinical symptoms, serum thyroxine and TRAb, thyroid ultrasound and orbital computed tomography. This TCR derives from a woman in her late teens or twenties with Graves' hyperthyroidism. The sequenced material came from blood. The rearrangement uses TRBV12-3 or TRBV12-4 and TRBJ1-5, with a tentative D call TRBD1 (5 bases). CDR3 DNA sequence: TGTGCCAGCAGGGCCCTCGGGGCCAATCAGCCCCAGCATTTT. Protein product: CASRALGANQPQHF.